This T cell receptor beta chain is from a study of T cell changes during pregnancy in multiple sclerosis. The V gene's germline CDR1 is SGDLS and CDR2 YYNGEE. CDR3 length: 13 residues. V dropped 0 bases and J dropped 1 base, with 4 bases sitting between them. Assay: immunoSEQ multiplex PCR; the TCRdb copy retains only in-frame clones and omits some. The sample has more than 65,000 clones, approximately 92% seen once. The source of this sequence is a female donor with multiple sclerosis, enrolled in a pregnancy study. The specimen was peripheral blood, collected in the first trimester of pregnancy. The chain recombines TRBV9 with TRBJ1-2; no firm D call. The CDR3 bases are TGTGCCAGCAGCGTAGTCGGTAACTATGGCTACACCTTC. Protein: CASSVVGNYGYTF.